This is a list of T cell receptor beta chains from one sample in a study of cytomegalovirus exposure and HLA in healthy donors. The table came from immunoSEQ multiplex PCR; TCRdb's copy has only in-frame clones and leaves some out. The table has 100,000 to 150,000 clones, 74% seen once. The material sequenced was PBMCs. The receptors here all came from a woman aged 50 to 60 in good health and CMV-seropositive. The CDR3 runs from the conserved cysteine through the conserved F or W. D genes are given only for firm matches. Clone size, where shown, is once, few, many, or a class for clones that have expanded.

V gene: TRBV2; clone size: once; D gene: TRBD1; J gene: TRBJ2-1; CDR3 protein: CASSRDRAHEQFF; CDR3 DNA: TGTGCCAGCAGCCGGGACAGGGCCCATGAGCAGTTCTTC
V gene: TRBV7-8; clone size: .; D gene: TRBD1; J gene: TRBJ1-4; CDR3 protein: CASSLARGNEKLFF; CDR3 DNA: TGTGCCAGCAGCTTAGCCAGGGGGAATGAAAAACTGTTTTTT
V gene: TRBV18; clone size: .; D gene: TRBD1; J gene: TRBJ1-1; CDR3 protein: CASSPRQGSMNTEAFF; CDR3 DNA: TGTGCCAGCTCGCCCAGACAGGGGTCCATGAACACTGAAGCTTTCTTT
V gene: TRBV5-6; clone size: .; D gene: TRBD1; J gene: TRBJ1-1; CDR3 protein: CASSLEGGNTEAFF; CDR3 DNA: TGTGCCAGCAGCTTGGAAGGGGGCAACACTGAAGCTTTCTTT
V gene: TRBV6-5; clone size: .; D gene: .; J gene: TRBJ1-1; CDR3 protein: CASSYAYTGNTEAFF; CDR3 DNA: TGTGCCAGCAGTTACGCCTATACAGGAAACACTGAAGCTTTCTTT
V gene: TRBV19; clone size: .; D gene: .; J gene: TRBJ2-3; CDR3 protein: CASSIGVSTQYF; CDR3 DNA: TGTGCCAGTAGTATTGGAGTCTCTACGCAGTATTTT
V gene: TRBV15; clone size: .; D gene: .; J gene: TRBJ2-5; CDR3 protein: CATSPPLETQYF; CDR3 DNA: TGTGCCACCAGCCCTCCCCTAGAGACCCAGTACTTC
V gene: TRBV4-2; clone size: .; D gene: TRBD1; J gene: TRBJ2-7; CDR3 protein: CASSQRGAGQGLYEQYF; CDR3 DNA: TGTGCCAGCAGCCAAAGAGGCGCGGGACAGGGTCTCTACGAGCAGTACTTC
V gene: TRBV25-1; clone size: .; D gene: TRBD1; J gene: TRBJ2-7; CDR3 protein: CASSSGQGRYEQYF; CDR3 DNA: TGTGCCAGCAGTTCCGGACAGGGGAGGTACGAGCAGTACTTC
V gene: TRBV4-1; clone size: few; D gene: .; J gene: TRBJ1-6; CDR3 protein: CASSLYGAPLHF; CDR3 DNA: TGCGCCAGCAGCCTCTACGGGGCACCCCTCCACTTT
V gene: TRBV7-9; clone size: .; D gene: .; J gene: TRBJ1-1; CDR3 protein: CASSPVNTEAFF; CDR3 DNA: TGTGCCAGCAGCCCAGTAAACACTGAAGCTTTCTTT
V gene: TRBV11-2; clone size: .; D gene: .; J gene: TRBJ1-2; CDR3 protein: CASSSRLKYGYTF; CDR3 DNA: TGTGCCAGCAGCTCTAGGCTTAAATATGGCTACACCTTC
V gene: TRBV30; clone size: .; D gene: .; J gene: TRBJ2-2; CDR3 protein: CAWGTITGELFF; CDR3 DNA: TGTGCCTGGGGGACAATCACCGGGGAGCTGTTTTTT
V gene: TRBV5-6; clone size: .; D gene: .; J gene: TRBJ1-2; CDR3 protein: CASSFKRTEPNYGYTF; CDR3 DNA: TGTGCCAGCAGCTTTAAGAGGACAGAGCCTAACTATGGCTACACCTTC
V gene: TRBV12-5; clone size: .; D gene: .; J gene: TRBJ2-7; CDR3 protein: CASGLRNRDEQYF; CDR3 DNA: TGTGCTAGTGGTTTGCGGAACAGGGACGAGCAGTACTTC
V gene: TRBV14; clone size: .; D gene: TRBD2; J gene: TRBJ2-6; CDR3 protein: CASRGRGSGANVLTF; CDR3 DNA: TGTGCCAGCAGGGGGAGGGGCTCTGGGGCCAACGTCCTGACTTTC
V gene: TRBV18; clone size: .; D gene: TRBD1; J gene: TRBJ1-4; CDR3 protein: CASSPDRGGYEKLFF; CDR3 DNA: TGTGCCAGCTCACCGGACAGGGGTGGTTATGAAAAACTGTTTTTT
V gene: TRBV6-6; clone size: .; D gene: .; J gene: TRBJ2-7; CDR3 protein: CASRSRIPGDEQYF; CDR3 DNA: TGTGCCAGCAGGTCCAGGATTCCAGGGGACGAGCAGTACTTC
V gene: TRBV2; clone size: once; D gene: .; J gene: TRBJ2-5; CDR3 protein: CASSRETQYF; CDR3 DNA: TGTGCCAGCAGTCGAGAGACCCAGTACTTC
V gene: TRBV5-6; clone size: .; D gene: .; J gene: TRBJ2-7; CDR3 protein: CASSGYSYEQYF; CDR3 DNA: TGTGCCAGTTCAGGGTACTCCTACGAGCAGTACTTC
V gene: TRBV18; clone size: .; D gene: TRBD1; J gene: TRBJ2-3; CDR3 protein: CASSPRGQGAQRDTQYF; CDR3 DNA: TGTGCCAGCTCACCCCGAGGACAGGGGGCGCAAAGGGATACGCAGTATTTT
V gene: TRBV5-4; clone size: .; D gene: TRBD2; J gene: TRBJ2-3; CDR3 protein: CASSLDSRGGTDTQYF; CDR3 DNA: TGTGCCAGCAGCTTGGATTCGCGGGGGGGGACAGATACGCAGTATTTT
V gene: TRBV4-1; clone size: .; D gene: TRBD1; J gene: TRBJ2-1; CDR3 protein: CASSQGDSSYNEQFF; CDR3 DNA: TGCGCCAGCAGCCAAGGGGACAGCTCCTACAATGAGCAGTTCTTC
V gene: TRBV25-1; clone size: .; D gene: .; J gene: TRBJ1-4; CDR3 protein: CASSEFWGATNEKLFF; CDR3 DNA: TGTGCCAGCAGTGAATTCTGGGGGGCAACTAATGAAAAACTGTTTTTT
V gene: TRBV7-9; clone size: .; D gene: TRBD1; J gene: TRBJ1-2; CDR3 protein: CASSLGQGFYGYTF; CDR3 DNA: TGTGCCAGCAGCTTGGGACAGGGGTTCTATGGCTACACCTTC
V gene: TRBV27; clone size: once; D gene: TRBD1; J gene: TRBJ1-6; CDR3 protein: CASSVKQGAGREPLHF; CDR3 DNA: TGTGCCAGCAGTGTCAAACAGGGGGCGGGCAGGGAGCCCCTCCACTTT
V gene: TRBV10-3; clone size: .; D gene: TRBD2; J gene: TRBJ2-1; CDR3 protein: CAISEGGGLAGNNEQFF; CDR3 DNA: TGTGCCATCAGTGAGGGAGGAGGGCTAGCGGGGAACAATGAGCAGTTCTTC
V gene: TRBV27; clone size: once; D gene: .; J gene: TRBJ2-3; CDR3 protein: CASSLFWSETQYF; CDR3 DNA: TGTGCCAGCAGTTTATTTTGGTCTGAGACGCAGTATTTT
V gene: TRBV28; clone size: .; D gene: .; J gene: TRBJ2-2; CDR3 protein: CASSLWRGSVNTGELFF; CDR3 DNA: TGTGCCAGCAGTTTATGGCGGGGTAGCGTGAACACCGGGGAGCTGTTTTTT
V gene: TRBV7-6; clone size: few; D gene: .; J gene: TRBJ2-3; CDR3 protein: CASSLGVPSADTQYF; CDR3 DNA: TGTGCCAGCAGCTTAGGTGTTCCGTCGGCAGATACGCAGTATTTT
V gene: TRBV10-1; clone size: .; D gene: TRBD1; J gene: TRBJ1-6; CDR3 protein: CASSEQGNSPLHF; CDR3 DNA: TGCGCCAGCAGTGAACAGGGGAATTCACCCCTCCACTTT
V gene: TRBV5-1; clone size: .; D gene: .; J gene: TRBJ2-3; CDR3 protein: CASSFSAGYGDTQYF; CDR3 DNA: TGCGCCAGCAGCTTTTCGGCGGGGTACGGAGATACGCAGTATTTT
V gene: TRBV2; clone size: .; D gene: .; J gene: TRBJ2-1; CDR3 protein: CASFEQGQVPNDNEQFF; CDR3 DNA: TGTGCCAGCTTTGAGCAGGGACAAGTACCCAACGACAATGAGCAGTTCTTC
V gene: TRBV5-4; clone size: .; D gene: TRBD1; J gene: TRBJ2-4; CDR3 protein: CASSRRDSQNIQYF; CDR3 DNA: TGTGCCAGCAGCCGCCGGGACAGCCAAAACATTCAGTACTTC
V gene: TRBV5-8; clone size: .; D gene: TRBD1; J gene: TRBJ1-6; CDR3 protein: CASSLGQGASPLHF; CDR3 DNA: TGTGCCAGCAGCCTGGGACAGGGCGCTTCACCCCTCCACTTT
V gene: TRBV7-2; clone size: once; D gene: .; J gene: TRBJ1-5; CDR3 protein: CASSLPAGTGQPQHF; CDR3 DNA: TGTGCCAGCAGCTTACCAGCGGGGACGGGGCAGCCCCAGCATTTT
V gene: TRBV11-2; clone size: few; D gene: .; J gene: TRBJ2-3; CDR3 protein: CASRSGTSTDTQYF; CDR3 DNA: TGTGCCAGCAGATCCGGGACTAGCACAGATACGCAGTATTTT
V gene: TRBV19; clone size: .; D gene: .; J gene: TRBJ1-2; CDR3 protein: CASSHRALPNYGYTF; CDR3 DNA: TGTGCCAGTAGTCACAGGGCCCTTCCTAACTATGGCTACACCTTC
V gene: TRBV5-4; clone size: .; D gene: TRBD1; J gene: TRBJ1-4; CDR3 protein: CASSQGQATTNEKLFF; CDR3 DNA: TGTGCCAGCAGCCAAGGACAGGCCACAACTAATGAAAAACTGTTTTTT
V gene: TRBV2; clone size: .; D gene: .; J gene: TRBJ2-7; CDR3 protein: CASSTFPYEQYF; CDR3 DNA: TGTGCCAGCTCAACATTTCCTTACGAGCAGTACTTC
V gene: TRBV5-1; clone size: once; D gene: TRBD1; J gene: TRBJ1-2; CDR3 protein: CASSPGQGVGYTF; CDR3 DNA: TGCGCCAGCAGCCCTGGACAGGGTGTTGGCTACACCTTC
V gene: TRBV30; clone size: .; D gene: .; J gene: TRBJ1-5; CDR3 protein: CAWSLTGGHQPQHF; CDR3 DNA: TGTGCCTGGAGTCTGACAGGTGGACATCAGCCCCAGCATTTT
V gene: TRBV2; clone size: .; D gene: .; J gene: TRBJ1-5; CDR3 protein: CASTQGRSNQPQHF; CDR3 DNA: TGTGCCAGCACCCAGGGTCGAAGCAATCAGCCCCAGCATTTT